This T cell receptor (beta chain) derives from a study of shared clonotypes between healthy human individuals. Generated by immunoSEQ multiplex PCR, the TCRdb table keeps only in-frame clones and is missing some. Altogether 550,000 to 850,000 clones are present, roughly 72% being singletons, with the ten largest covering over 1.5%. The TCR was taken from a woman in her 30s in good health. The sample was memory CD4+ T cells sorted from blood. Subset defined: CD45RA-negative fraction.

CDR3 nucleotides: TGTGCCAGCAGCTTACGAGCGGGAGTAGTCACAGATACGCAGTATTTT. Its translation is CASSLRAGVVTDTQYF. J is TRBJ2-3 and V is TRBV7-9, with 8 positions matching TRBD2. Germline V lookup: CDR1 SEHNR, CDR2 FQNEAQ (reference sequence). Unmatched junction bases numbered 6, after V lost 2 bases and J lost 2 bases. The CDR3 is made up of 16 amino acids.